These 24 T cell receptor beta chains came from one sample sequenced in a study. Libraries were prepared by immunoSEQ multiplex PCR; TCRdb keeps only in-frame clonotypes and omits some of them. The table shows under 65,000 clones, with about 92% occurring only once. Input material: PBMCs. The source is a middle-aged man with rheumatoid arthritis.

This chain joins TRBV5-5 and TRBJ2-1; a weak D match, TRBD1 (5 bases). Germline loops: CDR1 SGHKS, CDR2 YYEKEE (reference sequence). Trimming stripped 0 bases from V and 4 bases from J, with 14 bases between. The CDR3 totals 16 residues. The CDR3 protein is CASSLVRQQPYNEQFF. DNA for the CDR3: TGTGCCAGCAGCTTGGTGAGACAGCAACCTTACAATGAGCAGTTCTTC.

V and J are TRBV11-3 and TRBJ2-2; D ambiguous. CDR1 and CDR2 (germline): SGHNT, YENEEA. The CDR3 loop spans 12 amino acids. Trimming removed 8 bases from V and 1 base from J, with 5 bases in between. CDR3 protein: CASRENTGELFF. CDR3 in DNA: TGTGCCAGCCGTGAGAACACCGGGGAGCTGTTTTTT.

This chain's CDR3 is CASSLVAGSSYNEQFF. In DNA form, the CDR3 reads TGTGCCAGCAGCTTGGTTGCAGGGAGCTCCTACAATGAGCAGTTCTTC. The gene calls are TRBV5-5 and TRBJ2-1; D possibly matches TRBD1 or TRBD2 (5 bases each). The germline V gene encodes CDR1 SGHKS and CDR2 YYEKEE (reference sequence). This CDR3 contains 16 residues. Trimming cost V 0 bases and J 0 bases, with 10 bases left between them.

This CDR3 is CASSESLQGYNSPLHF. The CDR3, as DNA: TGTGCCAGCAGTGAATCTCTCCAGGGATATAATTCACCCCTCCACTTT. V is TRBV2 and J is TRBJ1-6; maybe TRBD1 (5 bases). The CDR3 consists of 16 residues. The germline gives CDR1 SNHLY, CDR2 FYNNEI. Trimming removed 2 bases from V and 4 bases from J, with 12 bases in between.

In this sample, this clone turned up once. The chain combines TRBV7-2 with TRBJ2-7; 8 bases are a match to TRBD1. V lost 5 bases to trimming and J lost 2 bases; unmatched junction nucleotides: 5. The CDR3 extends over 14 amino acids. Germline values: CDR1 SGHTA, CDR2 FQGNSA. The CDR3 loop reads CASSPRGPTYEQYF. In DNA, the CDR3 is TGTGCCAGCAGCCCCAGGGGGCCTACCTACGAGCAGTACTTC.

The gene calls are TRBV24-1 and TRBJ2-5; D unclear. This CDR3 has 12 amino acids. In germline, CDR1 is KGHDR, CDR2 SFDVKD. Trimming removed 0 bases from V and 5 bases from J, with 3 bases in between. CDR3 DNA: TGTGCCACCAGTGATTTGGGGGAGACCCAGTACTTC. It translates to CATSDLGETQYF.

V gene TRBV24-1 combines with J gene TRBJ2-5; D perhaps matches TRBD2 (6 bases). Deletions cut 4 bases from V and 2 bases from J, with 7 bases between. The CDR3 spans 13 residues. Germline values: CDR1 KGHDR, CDR2 SFDVKD. The DNA of the CDR3 is TGTGCCACCAGTGAGGCGGGACAAGAGACCCAGTACTTC. Its translation: CATSEAGQETQYF.

This chain uses TRBV24-1 with TRBJ1-1; 8 nucleotides line up with TRBD1. Germline values: CDR1 KGHDR, CDR2 SFDVKD. This CDR3 is built from 14 residues. V dropped 7 bases and J dropped 6; count of bases not matched to a gene: 9. The CDR3 reads CATSAGGAVSEAFF. The CDR3 bases are TGTGCCACCAGCGCAGGGGGCGCGGTCTCTGAAGCTTTCTTT.

V and J are TRBV10-3 and TRBJ1-1, with TRBD1 identical over 7 bases. The germline V gene encodes CDR1 ENHRY and CDR2 SYGVKD. There are 14 residues in the CDR3. J lost 0 bases, V lost 10 bases, and 8 bases had no gene match. The chain's CDR3 is CATEDRNLNTEAFF. In nucleotides, the CDR3 is TGTGCCACGGAGGACAGGAACTTGAACACTGAAGCTTTCTTT.

This clone was detected once. The chain combines TRBV19 with TRBJ2-7; 11 bases map to TRBD1. Trimming at V came to 3 bases and at J to 1 base, leaving 2 bases not matched to a gene. The CDR3 is 15 amino acids. Germline V CDR1 and CDR2: LNHDA, SQIVND (reference sequence). The CDR3 coding sequence is TGTGCCAGTAGTATTGGACAGGGGGCATCCTACGAGCAGTACTTC. Its protein is CASSIGQGASYEQYF.

The chain links TRBV4-2 to TRBJ2-1, with TRBD2 matching 9 bases. This CDR3 region has 18 residues. The ends lost 0 bases at V and 5 bases at J; junction bases unmatched: 11. The germline CDR1 and CDR2 sequences are LGHNA and YNFKEQ. CDR3 amino acids: CASSQDPREGRGNNEQFF. CDR3 DNA: TGTGCCAGCAGCCAAGATCCGCGGGAGGGCCGTGGGAACAATGAGCAGTTCTTC.

The chain uses TRBV2 and TRBJ2-1, with 8 positions matching TRBD1. The CDR3 has 13 amino acids. The V segment lost 7 bases and the J segment 7 bases; nucleotides outside the gene matches: 6. The germline gives CDR1 SNHLY, CDR2 FYNNEI. The CDR3 bases are TGTGCCAGCATCGGACAGGGTATAAATGAGCAGTTCTTC. It yields the protein CASIGQGINEQFF.

The V gene is TRBV7-2, the J gene TRBJ1-3; tentatively, D is TRBD1 (5 bases). The germline V and J ends were trimmed by 6 bases and 5 bases, with 11 bases remaining between them. The germline V gene has CDR1 SGHTA and CDR2 FQGNSA. The CDR3 is made up of 13 amino acids. The CDR3 region is CASSPAGRNTIYF. The CDR3 DNA sequence: TGTGCCAGCAGTCCCGCAGGGAGAAACACCATATATTTT. The variable domain in full, completed from reference TRBV7-2 and TRBJ1-3, reads GAGVSQSPSNKVTEKGKDVELRCDPISGHTALYWYRQSLGQGLEFLIYFQGNSAPDKSGLPSDRFSAERTGGSVSTLTIQRTQQEDSAVYLCASSPAGRNTIYFGEGSWLTVV.

The V gene is TRBV7-2, the J gene TRBJ1-3; D remains unclear. The germline V gene has CDR1 SGHTA and CDR2 FQGNSA. V lost 6 bases and J lost 2, with 14 bases in between. The CDR3 is made up of 15 amino acids. DNA of the CDR3: TGTGCCAGCAGTTTTACTTACCGGGCTGGAAACACCATATATTTT. The encoded protein is CASSFTYRAGNTIYF.

The rearrangement links TRBV11-3 to TRBJ2-3; 9 bases agree with TRBD2. This CDR3 spans 18 amino acids. Looked up from germline, CDR1 is SGHNT and CDR2 is YENEEA. Germline trimming cut 1 base from V and 3 bases from J; bases unmatched to any gene: 11. Here the CDR3 reads CASSLVAGGPRGTDTQYF. The CDR3 DNA reads as TGTGCCAGCAGCTTAGTTGCGGGAGGGCCCAGGGGAACAGATACGCAGTATTTT.

The CDR3 DNA sequence: TGTGCCTGGAGTGCCGTTGAGGTCAGGGGGTACTATGGCTACACCTTC. Translated: CAWSAVEVRGYYGYTF. The chain recombines TRBV30 with TRBJ1-2; 7 positions match TRBD1. The CDR3 runs 16 residues. CDR1 is GTSNPN and CDR2 is SVGIG in the germline V gene (reference sequence). The ends lost 1 base at V and 3 bases at J; junction bases unmatched: 11.

This clone was recorded a few times. The chain has TRBV7-2 and TRBJ1-2, with no clear D. V shed 1 base and J shed 2 bases, with 8 bases lying between them. Germline values: CDR1 SGHTA, CDR2 FQGNSA. The CDR3 has 14 amino acids. The CDR3 coding sequence is TGTGCCAGCAGCTTAGGCCTTAGGAACTATGGCTACACCTTC. It is translated as CASSLGLRNYGYTF. The variable domain in full, with the rest retrieved from reference TRBV7-2 and TRBJ1-2, is GAGVSQSPSNKVTEKGKDVELRCDPISGHTALYWYRQSLGQGLEFLIYFQGNSAPDKSGLPSDRFSAERTGGSVSTLTIQRTQQEDSAVYLCASSLGLRNYGYTFGSGTRLTVV.

This chain connects TRBV3-1 (or the pseudogene TRBV3-2) to TRBJ2-5; a possible D gene is TRBD2 (6 bases). Germline CDR1 is LGHDT and CDR2 is YNNKEL (reference sequence). Trimming shortened V by 6 bases and J by 5 bases, and 22 bases separated the two germline ends. The CDR3 has 16 amino acids. CDR3 coding DNA: TGTGCCAGCAGGCCAAGGTTAGGCGGGACTGGCGAGACCCAGTACTTC. This codes for CASRPRLGGTGETQYF.

CDR3: CASSLQVSNTGELFF. The DNA for the CDR3 is TGCGCCAGCAGCTTGCAGGTTTCGAACACCGGGGAGCTGTTTTTT. The rearrangement uses TRBV5-1 and TRBJ2-2; the D is unclear. V lost 1 base and J 0 bases, leaving 7 bases between the germline ends. Germline values: CDR1 SGHRS, CDR2 YFSETQ. There are 15 residues in the CDR3. The whole variable domain, remainder taken from reference TRBV5-1 and TRBJ2-2, is KAGVTQTPRYLIKTRGQQVTLSCSPISGHRSVSWYQQTPGQGLQFLFEYFSETQRNKGNFPGRFSGRQFSNSRSEMNVSTLELGDSALYLCASSLQVSNTGELFFGEGSRLTVL.

The chain carries TRBV6-4 and TRBJ2-1, with 7 bases lining up with TRBD2. V dropped 3 bases and J dropped 5; count of bases not matched to a gene: 10. The CDR3 spans 16 residues. Germline V gene lookup returns CDR1 MRHNA and CDR2 SNTAGT. The CDR3 coding sequence is TGTGCCAGCAGTGAGCACGGGACTATAGGGAACAATGAGCAGTTCTTC. This encodes CASSEHGTIGNNEQFF.

V gene TRBV2 combines with J gene TRBJ2-7; 11 bases fit TRBD2. V was clipped by 4 bases and J by 0 bases; unmatched bases: 2. Germline V gives CDR1 SNHLY, CDR2 FYNNEI. The CDR3 has 15 amino acids. CDR3 sequence (DNA): TGTGCCAGCAGTGGGGGACTAGCGGCCTCCTACGAGCAGTACTTC. As protein: CASSGGLAASYEQYF.

The chain carries TRBV27 and TRBJ2-1; TRBD2 matches at 10 bases. This CDR3 has 17 amino acids. V lost 2 bases and J lost 7; bases outside the gene matches: 11. Germline values: CDR1 MNHEY, CDR2 SMNVEV (reference sequence). The CDR3 loop reads CASSLPESGRAVNEQFF. The CDR3 nucleotides are TGTGCCAGCAGTTTACCCGAAAGCGGGAGGGCCGTAAATGAGCAGTTCTTC.

The rearrangement joins TRBV9 to TRBJ1-1; D is uncertain. This CDR3 comprises 15 residues. In germline, CDR1 is SGDLS, CDR2 YYNGEE. The V gene lost 0 bases and the J gene lost 0 bases, with 9 bases spanning the gap. CDR3 in DNA: TGTGCCAGCAGCGTAGGTAGGGCAATGAACACTGAAGCTTTCTTT. This sequence encodes CASSVGRAMNTEAFF.

The chain is built from TRBV7-9 and TRBJ1-3, with D possibly TRBD1 on 5 matching bases. Trimming shortened V by 6 bases and J by 4 bases, and 19 bases separated the two germline ends. Germline values: CDR1 SEHNR, CDR2 FQNEAQ (reference sequence). The length of the CDR3 is 16 residues. Here the CDR3 reads CASRQVGQSAGNTIYF. The DNA for the CDR3 is TGTGCCAGCAGGCAGGTGGGGCAGTCTGCGGGAAACACCATATATTTT. Drawing the rest from reference TRBV7-9 and TRBJ1-3, the complete variable domain is DTGVSQNPRHKITKRGQNVTFRCDPISEHNRLYWYRQTLGQGPEFLTYFQNEAQLEKSRLLSDRFSAERPKGSFSTLEIQRTEQGDSAMYLCASRQVGQSAGNTIYFGEGSWLTVV.